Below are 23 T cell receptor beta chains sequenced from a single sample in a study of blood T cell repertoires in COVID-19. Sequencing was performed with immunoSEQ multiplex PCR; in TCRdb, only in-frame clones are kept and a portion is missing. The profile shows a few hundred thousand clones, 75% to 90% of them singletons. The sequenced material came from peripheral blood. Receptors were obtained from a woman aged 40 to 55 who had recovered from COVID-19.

In DNA, the CDR3 is TGTGCCAGCAGTTCGCGACAGGGGATAGTTTATGGCTACACCTTC. Its protein is CASSSRQGIVYGYTF. The chain links TRBV27 to TRBJ1-2, with 8 positions matching TRBD1. Germline V CDR1 and CDR2: MNHEY, SMNVEV (reference sequence). Trimming took 4 bases from V and 5 from J; bases not matched to a gene: 9. The CDR3 loop spans 15 amino acids.

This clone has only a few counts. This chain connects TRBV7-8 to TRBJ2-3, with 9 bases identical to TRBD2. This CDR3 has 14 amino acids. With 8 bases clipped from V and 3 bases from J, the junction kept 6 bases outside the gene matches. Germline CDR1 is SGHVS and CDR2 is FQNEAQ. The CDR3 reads CASCTSGPTDTQYF. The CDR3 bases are TGTGCCAGCTGCACTAGCGGGCCGACAGATACGCAGTATTTT.

The CDR3 coding sequence is TGTGCCACCGCCATCTCGGGAGGCAATGAGCAGTTCTTC. Translating gives CATAISGGNEQFF. The rearrangement joins TRBV6-5 to TRBJ2-1; the match to TRBD2 covers 7 bases. The CDR3 extends over 13 amino acids. The germline CDR1 and CDR2 sequences are MNHEY and SVGAGI. Losses at the gene ends were 10 bases for V and 6 bases for J; bases not matched to a gene: 9.

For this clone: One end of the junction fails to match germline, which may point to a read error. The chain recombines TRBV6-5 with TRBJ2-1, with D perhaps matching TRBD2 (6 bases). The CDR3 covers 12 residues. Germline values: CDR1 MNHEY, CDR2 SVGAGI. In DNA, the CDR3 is TGTGCCAGCAGGGGACTTTACAGTGAGCAGTTCTTC. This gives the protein CASRGLYSEQFF.

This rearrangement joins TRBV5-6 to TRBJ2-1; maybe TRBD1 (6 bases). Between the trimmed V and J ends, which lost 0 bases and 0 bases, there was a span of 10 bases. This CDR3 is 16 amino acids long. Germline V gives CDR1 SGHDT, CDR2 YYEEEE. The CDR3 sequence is CASSLGTASSYNEQFF. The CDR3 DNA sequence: TGTGCCAGCAGCTTGGGGACAGCCAGCTCCTACAATGAGCAGTTCTTC.

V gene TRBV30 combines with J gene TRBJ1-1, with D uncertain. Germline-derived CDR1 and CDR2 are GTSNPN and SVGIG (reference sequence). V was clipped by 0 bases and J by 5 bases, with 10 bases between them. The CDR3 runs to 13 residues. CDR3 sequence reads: CAWSVSGGTEAFF. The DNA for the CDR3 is TGTGCCTGGAGTGTATCTGGAGGGACTGAAGCTTTCTTT.

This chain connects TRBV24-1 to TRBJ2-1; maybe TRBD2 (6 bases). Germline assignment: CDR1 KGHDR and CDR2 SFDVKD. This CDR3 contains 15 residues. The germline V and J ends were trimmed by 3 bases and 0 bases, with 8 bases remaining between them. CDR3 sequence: CATSDGDFSYNEQFF. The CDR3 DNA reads TGTGCCACCAGTGATGGGGACTTCTCCTACAATGAGCAGTTCTTC.

CDR3 protein: CASSFGRQPTEAFF. The CDR3 nucleotides are TGTGCCAGCAGCTTCGGCAGACAGCCCACTGAAGCTTTCTTT. The rearrangement joins TRBV7-8 to TRBJ1-1, with D possibly being TRBD1 (5 bases). Trimming stripped 3 bases from V and 4 bases from J, with 12 bases between. Germline V lookup: CDR1 SGHVS, CDR2 FQNEAQ. CDR3 length: 14 residues. Full variable domain (rest looked up from reference TRBV7-8 and TRBJ1-1): GAGVSQSPRYKVAKRGQDVALRCDPISGHVSLFWYQQALGQGPEFLTYFQNEAQLDKSGLPSDRFFAERPEGSVSTLKIQRTQQEDSAVYLCASSFGRQPTEAFFGQGTRLTVV.

CDR3 in amino acids: CASSLAGAGTDTQYF. The CDR3 DNA follows: TGTGCCAGCAGCTTGGCAGGAGCGGGCACAGATACGCAGTATTTT. The chain uses TRBV5-4 and TRBJ2-3, with TRBD2 as a possible D gene (5 bases). The V and J ends lost 0 bases and 1 base respectively, with 9 bases between them. There are 15 residues in the CDR3. Germline V gene lookup returns CDR1 SGHNT and CDR2 YYREEE (reference sequence). The whole variable domain, remainder taken from reference TRBV5-4 and TRBJ2-3, is ETGVTQSPTHLIKTRGQQVTLRCSSQSGHNTVSWYQQALGQGPQFIFQYYREEENGRGNFPPRFSGLQFPNYSSELNVNALELDDSALYLCASSLAGAGTDTQYFGPGTRLTVL.

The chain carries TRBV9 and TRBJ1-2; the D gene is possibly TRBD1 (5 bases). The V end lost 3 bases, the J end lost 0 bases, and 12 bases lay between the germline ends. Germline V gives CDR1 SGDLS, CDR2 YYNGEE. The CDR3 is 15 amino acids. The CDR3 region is CASSGGVTANYGYTF. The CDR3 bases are TGTGCCAGCAGCGGGGGGGTAACAGCTAACTATGGCTACACCTTC.

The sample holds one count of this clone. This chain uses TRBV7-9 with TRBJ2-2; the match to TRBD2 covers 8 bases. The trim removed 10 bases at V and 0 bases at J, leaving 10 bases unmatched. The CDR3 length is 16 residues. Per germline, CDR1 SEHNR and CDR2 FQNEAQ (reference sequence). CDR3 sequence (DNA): TGTGCCACCCCCCGAGAACTAGCGGCGAACACCGGGGAGCTGTTTTTT. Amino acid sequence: CATPRELAANTGELFF. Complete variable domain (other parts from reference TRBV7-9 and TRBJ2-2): DTGVSQNPRHKITKRGQNVTFRCDPISEHNRLYWYRQTLGQGPEFLTYFQNEAQLEKSRLLSDRFSAERPKGSFSTLEIQRTEQGDSAMYLCATPRELAANTGELFFGEGSRLTVL.

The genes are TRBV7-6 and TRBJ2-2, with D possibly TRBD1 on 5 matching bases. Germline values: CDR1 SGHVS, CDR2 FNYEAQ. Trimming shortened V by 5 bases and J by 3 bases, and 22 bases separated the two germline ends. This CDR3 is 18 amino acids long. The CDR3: CASSPFDDSSWDTGELFF. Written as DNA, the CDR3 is TGTGCCAGCAGCCCCTTCGATGACAGTTCGTGGGACACCGGGGAGCTGTTTTTT.

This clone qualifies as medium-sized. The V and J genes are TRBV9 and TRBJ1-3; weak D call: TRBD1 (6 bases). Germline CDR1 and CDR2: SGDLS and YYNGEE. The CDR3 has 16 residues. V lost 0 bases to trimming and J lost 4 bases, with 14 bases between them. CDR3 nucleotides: TGTGCCAGCAGCGTAGGAGGGGGACAAAACGGAAACACCATATATTTT. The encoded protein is CASSVGGGQNGNTIYF.

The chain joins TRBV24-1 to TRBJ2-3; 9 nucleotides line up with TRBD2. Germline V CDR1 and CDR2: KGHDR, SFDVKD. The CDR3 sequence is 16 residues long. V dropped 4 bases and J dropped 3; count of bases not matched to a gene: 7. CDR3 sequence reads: CATSESPSGETDTQYF. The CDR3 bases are TGTGCCACCAGTGAGTCTCCTAGCGGGGAAACAGATACGCAGTATTTT.

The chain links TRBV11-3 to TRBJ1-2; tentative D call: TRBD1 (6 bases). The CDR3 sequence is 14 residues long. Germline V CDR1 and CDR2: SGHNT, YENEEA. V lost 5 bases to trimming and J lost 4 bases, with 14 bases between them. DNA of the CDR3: TGTGCCAGCAGCGACACAGGGTCCTCCTATGGCTACACCTTC. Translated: CASSDTGSSYGYTF.

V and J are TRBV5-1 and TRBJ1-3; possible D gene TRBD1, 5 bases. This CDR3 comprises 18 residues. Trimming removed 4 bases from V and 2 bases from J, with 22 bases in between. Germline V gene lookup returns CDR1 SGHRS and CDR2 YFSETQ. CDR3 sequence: CASSPDGGQGGAGNTIYF. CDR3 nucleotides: TGCGCCAGCAGCCCCGATGGTGGACAAGGAGGGGCTGGAAACACCATATATTTT.

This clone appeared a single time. The CDR3 is CASAGDLGPDTQYF. In DNA form, the CDR3 reads TGTGCCTCCGCAGGGGACCTAGGCCCAGATACGCAGTATTTT. The chain couples TRBV14 to TRBJ2-3; D possibly corresponds to TRBD1 (6 bases). The ends were cut back, 11 bases at V and 4 bases at J, with 19 bases in the middle. The CDR3 spans 14 residues. Germline lookup yields CDR1 SGHDN and CDR2 FVKESK.

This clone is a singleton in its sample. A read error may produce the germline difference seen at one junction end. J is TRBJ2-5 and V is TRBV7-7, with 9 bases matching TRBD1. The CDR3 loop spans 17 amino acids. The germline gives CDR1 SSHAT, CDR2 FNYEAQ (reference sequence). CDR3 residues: CASSLSQGQGSAETQYF. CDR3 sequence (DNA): TGTGCTAGCAGCTTATCCCAGGGACAGGGCAGTGCAGAGACCCAGTACTTC.

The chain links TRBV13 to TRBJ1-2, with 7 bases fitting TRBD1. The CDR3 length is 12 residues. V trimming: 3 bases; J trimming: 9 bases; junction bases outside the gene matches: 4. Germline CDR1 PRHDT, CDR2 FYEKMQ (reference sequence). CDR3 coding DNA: TGTGCCAGCAGCTTCCCGGGACAGAGCTACACCTTC. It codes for CASSFPGQSYTF.

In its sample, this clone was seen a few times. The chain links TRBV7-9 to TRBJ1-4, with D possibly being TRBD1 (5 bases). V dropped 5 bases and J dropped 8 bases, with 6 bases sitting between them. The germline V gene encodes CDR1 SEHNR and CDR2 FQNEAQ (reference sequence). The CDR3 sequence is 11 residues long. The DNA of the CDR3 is TGTGCCAGCAGCCCAGGGGAAAAACTGTTTTTT. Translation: CASSPGEKLFF.

The CDR3 nucleotides are TGTGCCAGCAGCCCCCACAGGGGACTCGACCGGGATACGCAGTATTTT. Its translation: CASSPHRGLDRDTQYF. The chain combines TRBV7-9 with TRBJ2-3, with a weak D call TRBD1 (7 bases). The ends were cut back, 5 bases at V and 6 bases at J, with 21 bases in the middle. CDR1 is SEHNR, CDR2 FQNEAQ, per germline (reference sequence). The CDR3 sequence is 16 residues long.

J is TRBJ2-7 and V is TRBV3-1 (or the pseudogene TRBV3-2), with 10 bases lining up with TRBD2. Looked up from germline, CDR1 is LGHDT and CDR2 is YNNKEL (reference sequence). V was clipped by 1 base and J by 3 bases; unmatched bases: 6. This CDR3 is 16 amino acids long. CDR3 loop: CASSQARTSGYYEQYF. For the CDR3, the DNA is TGTGCCAGCAGCCAAGCGAGGACTAGCGGTTACTACGAGCAGTACTTC.

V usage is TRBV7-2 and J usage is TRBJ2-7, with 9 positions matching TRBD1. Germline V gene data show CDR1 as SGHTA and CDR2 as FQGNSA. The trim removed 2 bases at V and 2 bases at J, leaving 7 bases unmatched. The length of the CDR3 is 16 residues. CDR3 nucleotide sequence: TGTGCCAGCAGCTTACTTTCCGGGACAGGGACCTACGAGCAGTACTTC. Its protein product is CASSLLSGTGTYEQYF.